This T cell receptor beta chain originates from a study of CD8+ T cells in alopecia areata. Study summary: Treated patients swallowed 5 to 10 mg of oral tofacitinib twice daily.

Sequencing relied on a cDNA template that was reverse transcribed from extracted RNA. TCRdb's table, derived via immunoSEQ multiplex PCR, lists solely in-frame clones and lacks some. The sample yields some 200,000 clones, over 50% seen once. Of note for this clone: The antigen remains unidentified.

Findings and limits, study-wide: Alopecia totalis/universalis scalp especially showed more expanded CD8+ clones than normal scalp. Normal skin's resident alphabeta T cells are sequenced alongside lesional scalp T cells.

This CDR3 contains 14 residues. V was shortened by 0 bases and J by 7 bases, with 9 bases between the two germline ends. Lesional scalp punch biopsies and peripheral blood were collected from alopecia areata patients. The material was CD4+ T cells sorted from blood, obtained at week 0. The sequence derives from a human donor with alopecia areata. The chain is built from TRBV23-1 and TRBJ1-4; tentatively, D is TRBD1 (5 bases). TRBV23-1 is classed as an ORF, of uncertain function. The CDR3 bases are TGCGCCAGCAGTCAATCGGGGGGAGGTGAAAAACTGTTTTTT. Protein product: CASSQSGGGEKLFF.